The 20 T cell receptor beta chains given below trace back to one sample, sequenced in a study of blood T cell repertoires in COVID-19. Clones were sequenced by immunoSEQ multiplex PCR, and TCRdb holds only the in-frame ones, with some missing. The table records about 260,000 clones, roughly 82% of them present only once. The sample taken for sequencing was PBMCs or T cells enriched from blood (not recorded which). The receptors shown here come from a woman in her forties or fifties who had recovered from COVID-19.

The chain recombines TRBV18 with TRBJ1-1, with unresolved D. V lost 2 bases and J 0 bases, leaving 13 bases between the germline ends. The CDR3 consists of 16 residues. The germline gives CDR1 KGHSH, CDR2 LQKENI. The CDR3 nucleotides are TGTGCCAGCTCACCAGCTTCCTCCATAGTGAACACTGAAGCTTTCTTT. Amino acid sequence: CASSPASSIVNTEAFF.

This clone came up once. This chain joins TRBV18 and TRBJ1-6, with 9 bases fitting TRBD1. The CDR3 is 14 residues long. Per germline, CDR1 KGHSH and CDR2 LQKENI. The J segment lost 10 bases and the V segment lost 3 bases, leaving 4 bases of the junction unmatched. The CDR3 DNA is TGTGCCAGCTCACCCGACAGGGGGTTATCACCCCTCCACTTT. It codes for CASSPDRGLSPLHF.

The V and J genes are TRBV19 and TRBJ1-2, with 9 positions matching TRBD1. Germline CDR1 LNHDA, CDR2 SQIVND (reference sequence). Trimming at V came to 5 bases and at J to 5 bases, leaving 9 bases not matched to a gene. The CDR3 length is 15 residues. CDR3 coding DNA: TGTGCCAGTAGTGACCCGGGACAGGGAACGTATGGCTACACCTTC. It specifies CASSDPGQGTYGYTF.

The V call is TRBV3-1 (or the pseudogene TRBV3-2), the J call TRBJ1-2; the D is unclear. The CDR3 length is 13 residues. Trimming stripped 2 bases from V and 8 bases from J, with 12 bases between. The V gene's germline CDR1 is LGHDT and CDR2 YNNKEL (reference sequence). The CDR3 DNA sequence: TGTGCCAGCAGCCAAATTCGCGGGGTCGGCTACACCTTC. Translating it yields CASSQIRGVGYTF.

The table lists this clone with a count of one. This chain uses TRBV29-1 with TRBJ2-7; 13 nucleotides match TRBD2. CDR3 size: 14 residues. Germline lookup yields CDR1 SQVTM and CDR2 ANQGSEA. Germline trimming cut 6 bases from V and 4 bases from J; bases unmatched to any gene: 6. The CDR3 sequence is CSVKTSGRSYEQYF. The DNA of the CDR3 is TGCAGCGTCAAGACTAGCGGGAGGTCGTACGAGCAGTACTTC.

The gene calls are TRBV6-5 and TRBJ1-3; 8 bases fit TRBD1. The germline V gene encodes CDR1 MNHEY and CDR2 SVGAGI. This CDR3 has 15 amino acids. Losses at the gene ends were 6 bases for V and 0 bases for J; bases not matched to a gene: 4. CDR3 coding DNA: TGTGCCAGCAGCCGGGACAGGAGCTCTGGAAACACCATATATTTT. This codes for CASSRDRSSGNTIYF.

The chain has TRBV7-9 and TRBJ1-6; TRBD1 is a possible D gene (6 bases). V was trimmed by 4 bases and J by 6 bases, leaving 10 bases between them. Looked up from germline, CDR1 is SEHNR and CDR2 is FQNEAQ (reference sequence). CDR3 length: 14 residues. Here the CDR3 reads CASSYDRTNSPLHF. CDR3 bases: TGTGCCAGCAGCTACGACAGGACTAATTCACCCCTCCACTTT.

This clone was seen only once. V gene TRBV19 combines with J gene TRBJ1-4, with D perhaps matching TRBD1 (6 bases). The CDR3 totals 16 residues. V lost 7 bases, J lost 0 bases, and 15 bases lay in between. Germline loops: CDR1 LNHDA, CDR2 SQIVND (reference sequence). CDR3 sequence reads: CASKVAGVATNEKLFF. CDR3 DNA: TGTGCCAGTAAAGTGGCAGGGGTTGCAACTAATGAAAAACTGTTTTTT.

This chain uses TRBV5-1 with TRBJ2-2; 7 bases align to TRBD1. After removal of 7 bases from V and 5 bases from J, the junction contained 8 bases not matched to a gene. This CDR3 spans 14 amino acids. The germline V gene encodes CDR1 SGHRS and CDR2 YFSETQ. DNA of the CDR3: TGCGCCAGCGGAACCGGGACAGAGACCGGGGAGCTGTTTTTT. This sequence encodes CASGTGTETGELFF.

The chain combines TRBV4-1 with TRBJ1-2; 8 bases map to TRBD1. This CDR3 contains 19 residues. With 0 bases clipped from V and 6 bases from J, the junction kept 18 bases outside the gene matches. Germline V gives CDR1 MGHRA, CDR2 YSYEKL. The CDR3 reads CASSQDKYRMTGVEDGYTF. The CDR3, as DNA: TGCGCCAGCAGCCAAGATAAGTATAGAATGACAGGGGTTGAGGATGGCTACACCTTC.

There are many counts of this clone. The gene calls are TRBV25-1 and TRBJ1-5; D perhaps matches TRBD1 (5 bases). The germline gives CDR1 MGHDK, CDR2 SYGVNS. This CDR3 has 16 amino acids. Deletions cut 2 bases from V and 0 bases from J, with 11 bases between. In DNA, the CDR3 is TGTGCCAGCAGTGAAGGATGGGGCGGTAGCAATCAGCCCCAGCATTTT. Translation: CASSEGWGGSNQPQHF.

This chain joins TRBV5-6 and TRBJ2-7; the match to TRBD2 covers 13 bases. With 4 bases clipped from V and 2 bases from J, the junction kept 3 bases outside the gene matches. The germline gives CDR1 SGHDT, CDR2 YYEEEE. The CDR3 is 15 amino acids. As DNA, the CDR3 is TGTGCCAGCAGCCAACTAGCGGGAGGGACCTACGAGCAGTACTTC. It yields the protein CASSQLAGGTYEQYF.

The chain recombines TRBV5-1 with TRBJ2-3, with D perhaps TRBD1 (5 bases). This CDR3 spans 14 amino acids. CDR1 is SGHRS, CDR2 YFSETQ, per germline. Deletions cut 0 bases from V and 4 bases from J, with 9 bases between. In DNA form, the CDR3 reads TGCGCCAGCAGCTTGGTGGGGCTCTCAGATACGCAGTATTTT. Protein sequence: CASSLVGLSDTQYF.

This clone has only one observation. This sequence joins TRBV19 and TRBJ1-5; weak D call: TRBD1 (5 bases). Germline CDR1 is LNHDA and CDR2 is SQIVND (reference sequence). Trimming pared 5 bases from V and 2 bases from J, leaving 13 bases between. The CDR3 totals 15 residues. Written as DNA, the CDR3 is TGTGCCAGTAGTCCACAGGTTGATGGCAATCAGCCCCAGCATTTT. As protein: CASSPQVDGNQPQHF.

This chain uses TRBV4-3 with TRBJ2-2, with D hard to call. This CDR3 contains 14 residues. Germline V lookup: CDR1 LGHNA, CDR2 YSLEER. Trimming removed 1 base at V and 7 bases at J, with 10 bases between. The chain's CDR3 is CASSQASLGGELFF. The DNA of the CDR3 is TGCGCCAGCAGCCAAGCATCCCTCGGCGGGGAGCTGTTTTTT.

The chain couples TRBV19 to TRBJ2-3; 7 bases agree with TRBD1. Trimming took 6 bases from V and 1 from J; bases not matched to a gene: 7. The germline CDR1 and CDR2 sequences are LNHDA and SQIVND (reference sequence). The CDR3 covers 15 residues. CDR3 DNA: TGTGCCAGTAGCGAGAGGGGGCTCCGCACAGATACGCAGTATTTT. Protein sequence: CASSERGLRTDTQYF.

The CDR3 bases are TGCGCCAGCAGCCAAGATTCAACTTTGGGACAGAACTATGGCTACACCTTC. Translating gives CASSQDSTLGQNYGYTF. The V call is TRBV4-3, the J call TRBJ1-2, with 7 positions matching TRBD1. The CDR3 spans 17 residues. Germline V gives CDR1 LGHNA, CDR2 YSLEER. Trimming cost V 0 bases and J 2 bases; bases outside gene matches: 9.

The chain employs TRBV19 and TRBJ2-7; TRBD1 might be the D (5 bases). V lost 4 bases, J lost 2 bases, and 12 bases lay in between. Germline CDR1 and CDR2: LNHDA and SQIVND (reference sequence). This CDR3 contains 14 residues. The CDR3 DNA is TGTGCCAGTAGTAACCTCGACAGTACCTACGAGCAGTACTTC. This translates into CASSNLDSTYEQYF.

This clone has a single count. J is TRBJ1-5 and V is TRBV25-1; no clear D. The CDR3 is 12 amino acids. With 3 bases removed from V and 4 bases from J, the gap between germline ends came to 4 bases. Germline V gives CDR1 MGHDK, CDR2 SYGVNS. The CDR3 nucleotides read TGTGCCAGCAGTGACCAGAATCAGCCCCAGCATTTT. Translated, it gives CASSDQNQPQHF.

The chain couples TRBV2 to TRBJ2-1; 12 bases are shared with TRBD2. Germline V gives CDR1 SNHLY, CDR2 FYNNEI. The CDR3 extends over 14 amino acids. After removal of 7 bases from V and 8 bases from J, the junction contained 6 bases not matched to a gene. The CDR3 region is CASNLAGGSHEQFF. CDR3 bases: TGTGCCAGCAACCTAGCGGGGGGGAGTCATGAGCAGTTCTTC.